The 27 T cell receptor beta chains below were found in one sample sequenced in a study of patients and donors after allogeneic stem cell transplantation. TCRdb redid the calling of the RT-PCR reads with MiXCR, one entry per CDR3 protein. The table has tens of thousands of distinct CDR3 sequences, roughly 50% seen once. What was sequenced was blood, either unsorted or a sorted T cell fraction (not recorded which). The receptors were gathered from a human donor who was either an allogeneic HSCT recipient or a stem cell or donor lymphocyte infusion donor (not recorded which). It is not recorded whose cells these are; they may come from a transplant donor.

The table lists this clonotype with a count of one. The chain recombines TRBV5-5 with TRBJ1-2; TRBD1 matches 8 bases. With 3 bases clipped from V and 6 bases from J, the junction kept 1 base outside the gene matches. CDR3 size: 12 residues. Germline CDR1 reads SGHKS; CDR2 reads YYEKEE (reference sequence). The CDR3 reads CASSWTGNGYTF. Written as DNA, the CDR3 is TGTGCCAGCAGCTGGACAGGGAATGGCTACACCTTC.

This clonotype has a handful of counts. The V gene is TRBV4-2, the J gene TRBJ1-2, with D unclear. CDR1 is LGHNA and CDR2 is YNFKEQ in the germline V gene. The CDR3 extends over 14 amino acids. V was shortened by 4 bases and J by 8 bases, with 17 bases between the two germline ends. The CDR3 protein is CASSPPRKGDGYTF. The CDR3 DNA follows: TGTGCCAGCAGCCCCCCCCGGAAAGGTGACGGCTACACCTTC.

There are a few counts of this clonotype. V and J are TRBV9 and TRBJ1-1; TRBD1 might be the D (6 bases). The CDR3 loop spans 15 amino acids. Germline V gives CDR1 SGDLS, CDR2 YYNGEE. V was trimmed by 4 bases and J by 6 bases, leaving 19 bases between them. This CDR3 reads CASSPWTAAAPEAFF. The CDR3 bases are TGTGCCAGCAGCCCCTGGACAGCCGCCGCACCTGAAGCTTTCTTT.

This clonotype occurred a few times. The chain has TRBV5-1 and TRBJ1-3; D call uncertain. CDR3 length equals 14 residues. The germline gives CDR1 SGHRS, CDR2 YFSETQ. V dropped 2 bases and J dropped 8 bases, with 14 bases sitting between them. The CDR3 here is CASSFNGVRDTIYF. The CDR3 bases are TGCGCCAGCAGCTTTAATGGGGTACGAGACACCATATATTTT.

The chain links TRBV18 to TRBJ1-3; D unresolved. Trimming removed 2 bases at V and 0 bases at J, with 14 bases between. CDR3 length: 17 residues. The V gene's germline CDR1 is KGHSH and CDR2 LQKENI. The CDR3 spells CASSPKDPQSSGNTIYF. The CDR3, as DNA: TGTGCCAGCTCACCAAAGGACCCTCAGAGCTCTGGAAACACCATATATTTT.

This chain uses TRBV28 with TRBJ2-3; perhaps TRBD1 as D (6 bases). Germline-derived CDR1 and CDR2 are MDHEN and SYDVKM. V was clipped by 3 bases and J by 0 bases, with 19 bases between them. There are 18 residues in the CDR3. The CDR3, as DNA: TGTGCCAGCAGTTTTCTCCGACAGGACCCAAGGAGCACAGATACGCAGTATTTT. Its translation is CASSFLRQDPRSTDTQYF.

This chain links TRBV10-3 with TRBJ1-2; the match to TRBD1 covers 7 bases. From germline, CDR1 is ENHRY and CDR2 SYGVKD. The length of the CDR3 is 14 residues. V shed 6 bases, J shed 6 bases, and the junction held 10 bases outside the gene matches. CDR3 coding DNA: TGTGCCATCAGCCCGACAGGGTTGAAGGATGGCTACACCTTC. Residues: CAISPTGLKDGYTF.

This clonotype was seen a few times. The DNA of the CDR3 is TGTGCCAGCAGTTACCCCGAGACCGATGGGGCCCTGAATCAGCCCCAGCATTTT. Protein sequence: CASSYPETDGALNQPQHF. This chain joins TRBV6-2 or TRBV6-3 and TRBJ1-5; a possible D gene is TRBD1 (5 bases). V was pared by 2 bases and J by 4 bases, with 21 bases between. This CDR3 is built from 18 residues. CDR1 MNHEY and CDR2 SVGEGT come from the germline V gene.

The chain uses TRBV6-4 and TRBJ2-3; D not certain. The V gene lost 3 bases and the J gene lost 0 bases, with 13 bases spanning the gap. Germline CDR1 reads MRHNA; CDR2 reads SNTAGT. This CDR3 has 16 amino acids. CDR3 protein: CASSENAEASTDTQYF. CDR3 bases: TGTGCCAGCAGTGAAAACGCGGAAGCTAGCACAGATACGCAGTATTTT.

This clonotype was observed a handful of times. V is TRBV2 and J is TRBJ1-4; D is unclear. This CDR3 is 15 amino acids long. V was cut by 7 bases and J by 1 base, with 13 bases left in between. The germline V gene has CDR1 SNHLY and CDR2 FYNNEI. The CDR3 reads CASTHPLRTNEKLFF. The CDR3 nucleotides read TGTGCCAGCACTCATCCCCTTCGAACTAATGAAAAACTGTTTTTT.

J is TRBJ1-1 and V is TRBV29-1; TRBD1 is a possible D gene (5 bases). Trimming removed 7 bases from V and 2 bases from J, with 17 bases in between. CDR1 and CDR2 from the germline V gene are SQVTM and ANQGSEA. The CDR3 has 14 residues. As DNA, the CDR3 is TGCAGCGAACCACCGGGGCCTGAAAACACTGAAGCTTTCTTT. As protein: CSEPPGPENTEAFF.

The chain uses TRBV6-2 or TRBV6-3 and TRBJ2-1, with TRBD1 matching 8 bases. The CDR3 has 14 amino acids. The V and J ends lost 0 bases and 7 bases, in that order; junction bases with no gene match: 2. From germline, CDR1 is MNHEY and CDR2 SVGEGT. The CDR3 nucleotides are TGTGCCAGCAGTTACTCTTACAGGGGGAATGAGCAGTTCTTC. Its protein is CASSYSYRGNEQFF.

This clonotype was recorded a few times. The CDR3 protein is CATSLPGGTEAFF. The CDR3 nucleotides are TGTGCCACCAGCCTCCCAGGGGGCACTGAAGCTTTCTTT. The chain employs TRBV2 and TRBJ1-1, with 7 bases matching TRBD1. CDR3 length equals 13 residues. The germline V gene encodes CDR1 SNHLY and CDR2 FYNNEI. The junction had 9 bases not matched to a gene; V was cut back by 10 bases and J by 4 bases.

The V call is TRBV25-1, the J call TRBJ1-5; D is undetermined. The ends were cut back, 2 bases at V and 0 bases at J, with 5 bases in the middle. The CDR3 contains 14 residues. The germline V gene encodes CDR1 MGHDK and CDR2 SYGVNS. CDR3 protein: CASSEQNSNQPQHF. Here the CDR3 DNA reads TGTGCCAGCAGTGAACAGAATAGCAATCAGCCCCAGCATTTT.

The gene calls are TRBV11-3 and TRBJ2-1; no clear D. The germline CDR1 and CDR2 sequences are SGHNT and YENEEA. The V end was cut by 5 bases, the J end by 7 bases, with 12 bases between. This CDR3 has 13 residues. The CDR3 DNA sequence: TGTGCCAGCAGCCGGGCCGGTGCGAATGAGCAGTTCTTC. Protein sequence: CASSRAGANEQFF.

V is TRBV24-1 and J is TRBJ1-1; D remains ambiguous. V lost 8 bases to trimming and J lost 1 base, with 19 bases between them. The CDR3 consists of 16 residues. Germline V lookup: CDR1 KGHDR, CDR2 SFDVKD. The CDR3 bases are TGTGCCACCAAGGGCGGGGTAACCGTACAGAACACTGAAGCTTTCTTT. It encodes CATKGGVTVQNTEAFF.

This clonotype was counted only a few times. The gene calls are TRBV3-1 and TRBJ1-5; D not resolved. The CDR3 consists of 15 residues. V was pared by 2 bases and J by 1 base, with 9 bases between. In germline, CDR1 is LGHDT, CDR2 YNNKEL (reference sequence). CDR3 region: CASSQSGVSNQPQHF. In DNA, the CDR3 is TGTGCCAGCAGCCAAAGCGGTGTAAGCAATCAGCCCCAGCATTTT.

This chain connects TRBV5-5 to TRBJ1-5; D not certain. CDR3 length: 12 residues. Germline loops: CDR1 SGHKS, CDR2 YYEKEE (reference sequence). The V and J ends lost 0 bases and 10 bases respectively, with 8 bases between them. CDR3 nucleotides: TGTGCCAGCAGCTTGGCGGACGGACCCCAGCATTTT. This codes for CASSLADGPQHF.

This sequence joins TRBV6-1 and TRBJ1-5; D is perhaps TRBD1 (5 bases). Germline CDR1 is MNHNS and CDR2 is SASEGT. V lost 5 bases to trimming and J lost 0 bases, with 14 bases between them. The CDR3 totals 16 residues. The CDR3 loop reads CASSKTGTNSNQPQHF. For the CDR3, the DNA is TGTGCCAGCAGTAAAACCGGGACCAATAGCAATCAGCCCCAGCATTTT.

This clonotype was seen more than once but under ten times. The chain combines TRBV29-1 with TRBJ1-1; 9 bases are a match to TRBD1. V was pared by 7 bases and J by 0 bases, with 9 bases of the junction left unmatched. CDR1 and CDR2 from the germline V gene are SQVTM and ANQGSEA. This CDR3 is 15 amino acids long. CDR3 region: CSAVIQGAMNTEAFF. The DNA for the CDR3 is TGCAGCGCGGTTATACAGGGGGCTATGAACACTGAAGCTTTCTTT.

The rearrangement joins TRBV7-8 to TRBJ2-3; D possibly corresponds to TRBD1 (5 bases). The V and J ends lost 2 bases and 3 bases respectively, with 9 bases between them. Germline V gives CDR1 SGHVS, CDR2 FQNEAQ. The length of the CDR3 is 14 residues. The DNA for the CDR3 is TGTGCCAGCAGCTTAAACAGGAATACAGATACGCAGTATTTT. Protein: CASSLNRNTDTQYF.

The chain links TRBV27 to TRBJ1-5; 8 bases match TRBD1. This CDR3 comprises 12 residues. Trimming cost V 8 bases and J 7 bases; bases outside gene matches: 4. Germline CDR1 is MNHEY and CDR2 is SMNVEV (reference sequence). CDR3 protein: CASRQGAQPQHF. CDR3 coding DNA: TGTGCCAGCCGCCAGGGGGCCCAGCCCCAGCATTTT.

J is TRBJ1-4 and V is TRBV4-3, with D possibly matching TRBD1 (6 bases). This CDR3 comprises 21 residues. V was cut by 0 bases and J by 0 bases, with 23 bases left in between. The germline V gene has CDR1 LGHNA and CDR2 YSLEER. CDR3 region: CASSQDPPGQQAHATNEKLFF. The CDR3 DNA is TGCGCCAGCAGCCAAGATCCACCCGGACAGCAGGCCCATGCAACTAATGAAAAACTGTTTTTT.

As DNA, the CDR3 is TGTGCCAGCAGCTTAAGACAGGGAGTAAATGAAGCTTTCTTT. Translating it yields CASSLRQGVNEAFF. V gene TRBV7-8 combines with J gene TRBJ1-1; 7 positions agree with TRBD1. Germline-derived CDR1 and CDR2 are SGHVS and FQNEAQ. The CDR3 length is 14 residues. The trim removed 2 bases at V and 7 bases at J, leaving 7 bases unmatched. The complete variable domain, with remaining parts taken from reference TRBV7-8 and TRBJ1-1, reads GAGVSQSPRYKVAKRGQDVALRCDPISGHVSLFWYQQALGQGPEFLTYFQNEAQLDKSGLPSDRFFAERPEGSVSTLKIQRTQQEDSAVYLCASSLRQGVNEAFFGQGTRLTVV.

The chain joins TRBV9 to TRBJ1-2; 7 bases are shared with TRBD1. The trim removed 4 bases at V and 4 bases at J, leaving 16 bases unmatched. Germline V gene sequence: CDR1 SGDLS, CDR2 YYNGEE. The CDR3 has 17 amino acids. The DNA of the CDR3 is TGTGCCAGCAGCCCAACGGGACAGAGAGATAAACCCTATGGCTACACCTTC. It encodes CASSPTGQRDKPYGYTF.

The chain links TRBV28 to TRBJ1-2, with 9 bases lining up with TRBD1. The germline gives CDR1 MDHEN, CDR2 SYDVKM. V trimming: 7 bases; J trimming: 4 bases; junction bases outside the gene matches: 4. The CDR3 has 13 amino acids. CDR3 nucleotide sequence: TGTGCCAGCACCGCGGGACAGGGCTATGGCTACACCTTC. The encoded protein is CASTAGQGYGYTF.

In this sample, this clonotype turned up a few times. The rearrangement uses TRBV5-6 and TRBJ1-1; D gene uncertain. The CDR3 runs 14 residues. The V end lost 4 bases, the J end lost 0 bases, and 10 bases lay between the germline ends. In germline, CDR1 is SGHDT, CDR2 YYEEEE. CDR3: CASSRPVMNTEAFF. The CDR3 DNA follows: TGTGCCAGCAGCCGACCGGTAATGAACACTGAAGCTTTCTTT.